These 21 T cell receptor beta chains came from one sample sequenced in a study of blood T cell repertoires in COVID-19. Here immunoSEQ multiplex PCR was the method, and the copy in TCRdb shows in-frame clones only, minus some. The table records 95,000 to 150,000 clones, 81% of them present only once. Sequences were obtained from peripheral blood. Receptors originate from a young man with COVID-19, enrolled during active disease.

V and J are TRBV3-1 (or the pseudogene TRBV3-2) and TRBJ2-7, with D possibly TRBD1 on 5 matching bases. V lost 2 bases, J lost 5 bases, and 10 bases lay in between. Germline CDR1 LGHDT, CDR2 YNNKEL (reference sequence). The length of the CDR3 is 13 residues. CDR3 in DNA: TGTGCCAGCAGCCAAACCGACAGTAACGAGCAGTACTTC. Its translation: CASSQTDSNEQYF.

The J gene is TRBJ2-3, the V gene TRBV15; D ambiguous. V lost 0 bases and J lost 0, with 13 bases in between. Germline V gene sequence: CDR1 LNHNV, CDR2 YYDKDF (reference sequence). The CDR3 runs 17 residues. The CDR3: CATSRDRVYSSTDTQYF. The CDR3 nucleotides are TGTGCCACCAGCAGAGATCGGGTGTACTCTAGCACAGATACGCAGTATTTT.

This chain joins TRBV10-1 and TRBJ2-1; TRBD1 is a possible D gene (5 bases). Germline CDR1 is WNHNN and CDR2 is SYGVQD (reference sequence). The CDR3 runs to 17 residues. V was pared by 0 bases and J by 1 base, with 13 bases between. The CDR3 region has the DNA TGCGCCAGCAGTGAGTCGATCCCAGGGTTATCCTACAATGAGCAGTTCTTC. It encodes CASSESIPGLSYNEQFF.

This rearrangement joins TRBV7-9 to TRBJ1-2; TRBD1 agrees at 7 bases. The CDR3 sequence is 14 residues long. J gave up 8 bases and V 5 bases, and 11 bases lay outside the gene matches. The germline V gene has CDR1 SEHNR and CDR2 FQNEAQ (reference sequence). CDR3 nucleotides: TGTGCCAGCAGCAAAACAGACAGGGAAGGAGGCTACACCTTC. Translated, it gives CASSKTDREGGYTF.

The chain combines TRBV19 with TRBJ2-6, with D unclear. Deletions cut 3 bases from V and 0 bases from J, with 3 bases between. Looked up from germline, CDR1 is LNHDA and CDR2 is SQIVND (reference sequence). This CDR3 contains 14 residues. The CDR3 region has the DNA TGTGCCAGTAGTATCAGCTCTGGGGCCAACGTCCTGACTTTC. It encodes CASSISSGANVLTF.

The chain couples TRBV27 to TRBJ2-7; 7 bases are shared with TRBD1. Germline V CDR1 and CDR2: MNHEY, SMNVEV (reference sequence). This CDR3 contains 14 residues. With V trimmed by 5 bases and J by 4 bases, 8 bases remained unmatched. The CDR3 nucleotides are TGTGCCAGCAGTCCGACAGGGTATATTTACGAGCAGTACTTC. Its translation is CASSPTGYIYEQYF.

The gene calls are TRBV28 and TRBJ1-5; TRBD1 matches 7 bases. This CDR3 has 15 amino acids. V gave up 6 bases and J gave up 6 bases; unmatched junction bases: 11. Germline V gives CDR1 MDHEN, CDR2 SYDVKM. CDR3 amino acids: CASRLTTGSSQPQHF. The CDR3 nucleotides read TGTGCCAGCAGGTTGACGACAGGGTCTAGTCAGCCCCAGCATTTT.

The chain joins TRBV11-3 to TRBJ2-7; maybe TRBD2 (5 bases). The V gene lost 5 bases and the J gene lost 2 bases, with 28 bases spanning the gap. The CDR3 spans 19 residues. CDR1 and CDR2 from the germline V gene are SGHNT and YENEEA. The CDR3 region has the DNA TGTGCCAGCAGCCATTCGAAATCCGGAGGCCCGACAAAGCCCTACGAGCAGTACTTC. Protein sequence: CASSHSKSGGPTKPYEQYF.

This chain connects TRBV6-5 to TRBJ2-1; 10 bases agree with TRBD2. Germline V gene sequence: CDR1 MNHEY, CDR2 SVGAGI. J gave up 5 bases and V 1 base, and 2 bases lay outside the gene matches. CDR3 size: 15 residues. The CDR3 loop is CASSYLAGGNNEQFF. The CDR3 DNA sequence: TGTGCCAGCAGTTACTTAGCGGGGGGAAACAATGAGCAGTTCTTC.

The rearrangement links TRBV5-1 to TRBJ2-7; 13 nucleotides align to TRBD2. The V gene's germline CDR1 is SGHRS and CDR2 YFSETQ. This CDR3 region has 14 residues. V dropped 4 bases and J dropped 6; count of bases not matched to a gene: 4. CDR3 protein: CASSVRLAGGEQYF. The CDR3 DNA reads TGCGCCAGCAGCGTTAGACTAGCGGGAGGCGAGCAGTACTTC.

CDR3 sequence reads: CATSEGTSGYTDTQYF. The CDR3 DNA sequence: TGTGCCACCAGTGAAGGGACTAGCGGATACACAGATACGCAGTATTTT. The J gene is TRBJ2-3, the V gene TRBV24-1, with 11 bases lining up with TRBD2. V was pared by 4 bases and J by 2 bases, with 4 bases of the junction left unmatched. Germline assignment: CDR1 KGHDR and CDR2 SFDVKD. The CDR3 has 16 residues.

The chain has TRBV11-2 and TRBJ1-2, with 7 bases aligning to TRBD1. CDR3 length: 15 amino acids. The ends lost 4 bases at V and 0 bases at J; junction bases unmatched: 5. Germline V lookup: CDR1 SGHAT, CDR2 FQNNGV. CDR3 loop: CASSSRDRANYGYTF. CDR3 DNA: TGTGCCAGCAGCTCCCGGGACAGAGCTAACTATGGCTACACCTTC.

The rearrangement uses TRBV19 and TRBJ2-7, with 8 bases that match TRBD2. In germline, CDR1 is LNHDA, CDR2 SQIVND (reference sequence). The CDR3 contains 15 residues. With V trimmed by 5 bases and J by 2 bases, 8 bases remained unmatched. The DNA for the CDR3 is TGTGCCAGTAGTTTTGTAGCGGGACCGACCTACGAGCAGTACTTC. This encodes CASSFVAGPTYEQYF.

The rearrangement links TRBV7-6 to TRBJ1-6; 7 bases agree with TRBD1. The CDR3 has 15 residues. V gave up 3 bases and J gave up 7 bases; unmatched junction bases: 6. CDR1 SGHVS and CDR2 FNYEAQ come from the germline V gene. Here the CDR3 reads CASSFTTGANSPLHF. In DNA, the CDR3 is TGTGCCAGCAGCTTCACAACAGGGGCCAATTCACCCCTCCACTTT.

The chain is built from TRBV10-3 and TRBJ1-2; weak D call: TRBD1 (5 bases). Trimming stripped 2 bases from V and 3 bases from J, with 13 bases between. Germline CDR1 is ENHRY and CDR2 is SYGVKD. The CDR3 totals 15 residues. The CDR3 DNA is TGTGCCATCAGTGAGATGGACACTCTCGACTATGGCTACACCTTC. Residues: CAISEMDTLDYGYTF.

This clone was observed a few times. CDR3 nucleotides: TGTGCCAGCAGTTATCCGGGATCGCGGGGCGAGCAGTACTTC. It codes for CASSYPGSRGEQYF. The chain couples TRBV6-5 to TRBJ2-7; D perhaps matches TRBD2 (6 bases). This CDR3 has 14 residues. Trimming cost V 3 bases and J 6 bases, with 15 bases left between them. Germline assignment: CDR1 MNHEY and CDR2 SVGAGI.

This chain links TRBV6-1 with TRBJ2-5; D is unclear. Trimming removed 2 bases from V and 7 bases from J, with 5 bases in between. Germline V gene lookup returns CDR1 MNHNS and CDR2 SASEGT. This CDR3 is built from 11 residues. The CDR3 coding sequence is TGTGCCAGCAGTGAAAGAGGGACCCAGTACTTC. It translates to CASSERGTQYF.

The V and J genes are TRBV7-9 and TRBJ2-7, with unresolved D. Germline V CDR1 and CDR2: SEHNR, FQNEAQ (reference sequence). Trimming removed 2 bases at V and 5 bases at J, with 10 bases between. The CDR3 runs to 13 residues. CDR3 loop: CASSLRVSNEQYF. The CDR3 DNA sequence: TGTGCCAGCAGCTTACGTGTTTCTAACGAGCAGTACTTC.

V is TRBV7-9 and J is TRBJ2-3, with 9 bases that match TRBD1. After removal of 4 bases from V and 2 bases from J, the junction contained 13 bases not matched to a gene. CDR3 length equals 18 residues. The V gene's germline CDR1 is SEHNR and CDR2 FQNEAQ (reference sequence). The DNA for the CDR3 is TGTGCCAGCAGCTCGTCGGACAGGGGCCGGGTACCCACAGATACGCAGTATTTT. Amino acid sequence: CASSSSDRGRVPTDTQYF.

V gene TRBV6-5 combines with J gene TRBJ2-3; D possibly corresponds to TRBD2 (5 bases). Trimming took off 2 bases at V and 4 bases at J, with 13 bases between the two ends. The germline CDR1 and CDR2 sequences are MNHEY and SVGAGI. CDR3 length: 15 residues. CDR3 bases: TGTGCCAGCAGTTACAGGACTGGCCCGGCAGATACGCAGTATTTT. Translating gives CASSYRTGPADTQYF.

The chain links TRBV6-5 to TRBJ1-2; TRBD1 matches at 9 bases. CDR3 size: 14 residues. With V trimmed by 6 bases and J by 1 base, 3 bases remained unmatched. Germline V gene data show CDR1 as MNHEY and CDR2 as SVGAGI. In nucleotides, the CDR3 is TGTGCCAGCAGGCCGGGACAGGGTAACTATGGCTACACCTTC. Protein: CASRPGQGNYGYTF.